Sequencing of this TCR beta chain was carried out in a study of identical twins. CDR1 SNHLY and CDR2 FYNNEI come from the germline V gene. This CDR3 is built from 14 residues. V gave up 10 bases and J gave up 4 bases; unmatched junction bases: 7. TCRdb reanalysed the 5' RACE reads using MiXCR and keeps one entry per CDR3 protein. The data contain 1.5 million to 2 million distinct CDR3 sequences, about 32% of them singletons. Study-level findings and limits: Memory repertoires lacked the insertion deficit that abundant cord blood beta clonotypes showed. Out-of-frame alpha sequences common to twins exhibited a surplus of low generation probability. Within monozygotic twins, out-of-frame TCR alpha sharing was underestimated by the models.

In every case, the donor was a healthy Caucasian. Note on this clonotype: Its target is not known.

The chain has TRBV2 and TRBJ1-6; 7 bases align to TRBD1. Sequences were obtained from cord blood. The sequence was obtained from a newborn girl in good health. The CDR3 DNA follows: TGTGCCACACTTGACAGGGTTTATAATTCACCCCTCCACTTT. Protein sequence: CATLDRVYNSPLHF.